This T cell receptor (beta chain) was captured by sequencing in a study of blood T cell repertoires in COVID-19. Turning to the study itself: T cells, B-cell-depleted T cells, or PBMCs supplied cDNA or gDNA.

Participants spanned ages about 18 to 90 years and resided in about two dozen US areas. Assignment of participants to cohorts was predicated upon participant-reported clinical history. Donors in Cohort 3 who had recovered were those with two negative PCRs, healthcare professional clearance, or resolution of their symptoms. CDR1 is SGHVS, CDR2 FQNEAQ, per germline. This CDR3 is built from 15 residues. V dropped 5 bases and J dropped 0 bases, with 11 bases sitting between them. TCRdb's table, derived via immunoSEQ multiplex PCR, lists solely in-frame clones and lacks some. The data hold some 300,000 clones, with about 91% observed a single time.

Sequenced input: PBMCs or T cells enriched from blood (not recorded which). The sequence came from a woman aged 40 to 49 who had recovered from COVID-19. The chain employs TRBV7-8 and TRBJ1-3; D unclear. The CDR3 nucleotides read TGTGCCAGCAGCGCTACGGGTAACTCTGGAAACACCATATATTTT. Its translation: CASSATGNSGNTIYF. Full variable domain (remainder filled in from reference TRBV7-8 and TRBJ1-3): GAGVSQSPRYKVAKRGQDVALRCDPISGHVSLFWYQQALGQGPEFLTYFQNEAQLDKSGLPSDRFFAERPEGSVSTLKIQRTQQEDSAVYLCASSATGNSGNTIYFGEGSWLTVV.